This note documents a single T cell receptor (beta chain) sequence. Germline V gene lookup returns CDR1 MDHEN and CDR2 SYDVKM. Trimming took off 6 bases at V and 7 bases at J, with 13 bases between the two ends. This CDR3 contains 14 residues. In the PCR, 60 Vbeta and 13 Jbeta primers were used. The repertoire was sequenced with immunoSEQ multiplex PCR; TCRdb's copy has only in-frame clones and lacks some. The sample records more than 100,000 clones, just over 15% being singletons. The sample is drawn from a study of cytomegalovirus exposure and HLA in healthy donors. The sequence was collected from a woman under 30 in good health and CMV-seronegative. This chain uses TRBV28 with TRBJ1-6; D may be TRBD1 (6 bases). Sequencing was performed on PBMCs. CDR3 protein: CASRDSLENSPLHF. In DNA, the CDR3 is TGTGCCAGCAGGGACAGCCTCGAGAATTCACCCCTCCACTTT.